The next 30 T cell receptor beta chains were all read from a single sample in a study of Ad26.COV2.S vaccination and SARS-CoV-2 variants. The treatment denotes: some 20 received Ad26.COV2.S at low or high dose, single or two shots; 5 received placebo; per-sample allocation not given. Sampling occurred on day 63 after the first vaccine or placebo injection. The repertoire was sequenced with immunoSEQ multiplex PCR; TCRdb's copy has only in-frame clones and lacks some. The data hold around 350,000 clones, with roughly 84% observed a single time. This sample comprised peripheral blood, obtained in a trial of Ad26.COV2.S vaccine versus placebo. The receptors shown here come from a person between 18 and 65 years old who received the Ad26.COV2.S COVID-19 vaccine or a placebo.

The chain links TRBV5-1 to TRBJ2-3; D is perhaps TRBD2 (7 bases). From germline, CDR1 is SGHRS and CDR2 YFSETQ. The CDR3 has 15 amino acids. V was trimmed by 4 bases and J by 2 bases, leaving 14 bases between them. The CDR3 bases are TGCGCCAGCAGCCCCGGGGGGCCCTCCACAGATACGCAGTATTTT. Its protein product is CASSPGGPSTDTQYF.

The V gene is TRBV7-8, the J gene TRBJ2-7; D is undetermined. The V and J ends lost 1 base and 4 bases respectively, with 14 bases between them. The CDR3 is made up of 15 amino acids. Germline CDR1 reads SGHVS; CDR2 reads FQNEAQ. Here the CDR3 reads CASSLVWNDGYEQYF. CDR3 nucleotide sequence: TGTGCCAGCAGCTTAGTGTGGAACGACGGGTACGAGCAGTACTTC.

This clone was picked up a small number of times. The J gene is TRBJ1-6, the V gene TRBV15, with D unclear. There are 15 residues in the CDR3. In germline, CDR1 is LNHNV, CDR2 YYDKDF (reference sequence). Trimming cost V 0 bases and J 5 bases, with 8 bases left between them. CDR3 coding DNA: TGTGCCACCAGCAGAGATCGGGCGGATAATTCACCCCTCCACTTT. The encoded protein is CATSRDRADNSPLHF. Using reference TRBV15 and TRBJ1-6 for the parts outside the CDR3, the full variable domain is DAMVIQNPRYQVTQFGKPVTLSCSQTLNHNVMYWYQQKSSQAPKLLFHYYDKDFNNEADTPDNFQSRRPNTSFCFLDIRSPGLGDTAMYLCATSRDRADNSPLHFGNGTRLTVT.

This rearrangement joins TRBV7-2 to TRBJ2-7; D might be TRBD1 (5 bases). The CDR3 extends over 13 amino acids. Germline V gives CDR1 SGHTA, CDR2 FQGNSA. Trimming cost V 5 bases and J 7 bases, with 15 bases left between them. CDR3 DNA: TGTGCCAGCAGCCCGAATAGGAAGGGGGAGCAGTACTTC. It translates to CASSPNRKGEQYF.

The rearrangement uses TRBV7-7 and TRBJ2-3; D may be TRBD2 (6 bases). Germline lookup yields CDR1 SSHAT and CDR2 FNYEAQ (reference sequence). The CDR3 is made up of 15 amino acids. Trimming cost V 1 base and J 4 bases, with 12 bases left between them. In DNA, the CDR3 is TGTGCCAGCAGCTTAGGCGGGGCCCCGGCAGATACGCAGTATTTT. Amino acids: CASSLGGAPADTQYF.

The V gene is TRBV7-2, the J gene TRBJ2-7, with TRBD2 matching 9 bases. The CDR3 contains 15 residues. Per the germline V gene, CDR1 is SGHTA and CDR2 is FQGNSA. V shed 5 bases and J 3 bases; nucleotides not matched to a gene: 8. CDR3 sequence: CASSPRAAGGYEQYF. The CDR3 DNA reads TGTGCCAGCAGCCCCCGGGCAGCGGGGGGCTACGAGCAGTACTTC.

This clone was observed a single time. The rearrangement links TRBV30 to TRBJ2-2, with D possibly TRBD1 on 5 matching bases. The germline V gene encodes CDR1 GTSNPN and CDR2 SVGIG (reference sequence). This CDR3 is built from 13 residues. Trimming took off 2 bases at V and 6 bases at J, with 10 bases between the two ends. The CDR3 reads CAWSPGKAGELFF. CDR3 bases: TGTGCCTGGAGTCCAGGGAAAGCCGGGGAGCTGTTTTTT.

The J gene is TRBJ2-7, the V gene TRBV3-1 (or the pseudogene TRBV3-2), with a possible D match to TRBD2 (5 bases). CDR1 LGHDT and CDR2 YNNKEL come from the germline V gene (reference sequence). This CDR3 contains 16 residues. V was shortened by 4 bases and J by 3 bases, with 19 bases between the two germline ends. The CDR3 DNA is TGTGCCAGCAGCCCCCGGAACTTCCCTCGGGGCTACGAGCAGTACTTC. Residues: CASSPRNFPRGYEQYF.

The chain joins TRBV6-6 to TRBJ1-5; TRBD1 aligns across 8 bases. The germline gives CDR1 MNHNY, CDR2 SVGAGI (reference sequence). V dropped 5 bases and J dropped 5; count of bases not matched to a gene: 5. This CDR3 spans 14 amino acids. Here the CDR3 reads CASSRQGADQPQHF. The CDR3 DNA reads as TGTGCCAGCAGTAGGCAGGGGGCCGATCAGCCCCAGCATTTT.

This clone was seen a few times. The V call is TRBV30, the J call TRBJ1-4, with D possibly TRBD1 on 6 matching bases. Germline V gene data show CDR1 as GTSNPN and CDR2 as SVGIG (reference sequence). Trimming removed 7 bases from V and 0 bases from J, with 12 bases in between. The CDR3 contains 14 residues. The chain's CDR3 is CAFSGQSTNEKLFF. CDR3 bases: TGTGCCTTTTCCGGACAGTCAACTAATGAAAAACTGTTTTTT.

This chain joins TRBV6-5 and TRBJ2-3; D remains ambiguous. The V end was cut by 6 bases, the J end by 1 base, with 8 bases between. CDR1 and CDR2 (germline): MNHEY, SVGAGI. The length of the CDR3 is 13 residues. CDR3 protein: CASRQSGTDTQYF. The DNA of the CDR3 is TGTGCCAGCAGACAGAGCGGCACAGATACGCAGTATTTT.

The gene calls are TRBV12-3 or TRBV12-4 and TRBJ2-7; no definite D call. This CDR3 is 12 amino acids long. V was cut by 1 base and J by 6 bases, with 7 bases left in between. Written as DNA, the CDR3 is TGTGCCAGCAGTTTAGGTGCCCCCGAGCAGTACTTC. Translating it yields CASSLGAPEQYF.

This CDR3 reads CASTQAGSEETQYF. CDR3 sequence (DNA): TGTGCCAGCACTCAGGCAGGGAGTGAGGAGACCCAGTACTTC. The chain couples TRBV6-4 to TRBJ2-5, with D tentatively TRBD1 or TRBD2 (5 bases each). Trimming left V 7 bases short and J 5 bases short, with 17 bases between. CDR1 is MRHNA, CDR2 SNTAGT, per germline. The CDR3 extends over 14 amino acids.

This clone was seen a single time. This chain joins TRBV9 and TRBJ2-5; 7 nucleotides align to TRBD1. CDR1 SGDLS and CDR2 YYNGEE come from the germline V gene. V dropped 3 bases and J dropped 4; count of bases not matched to a gene: 9. CDR3 length equals 15 residues. CDR3 nucleotides: TGTGCCAGCAGCGAGATAGAAGGGGGCCCAGAGACCCAGTACTTC. This encodes CASSEIEGGPETQYF. The variable domain in full, completed from reference TRBV9 and TRBJ2-5, reads DSGVTQTPKHLITATGQRVTLRCSPRSGDLSVYWYQQSLDQGLQFLIQYYNGEERAKGNILERFSAQQFPDLHSELNLSSLELGDSALYFCASSEIEGGPETQYFGPGTRLLVL.

The V and J genes are TRBV6-2 or TRBV6-3 and TRBJ2-3, with D hard to call. The germline V gene has CDR1 MNHEY and CDR2 SVGEGT. CDR3 length: 14 amino acids. The V and J ends lost 5 bases and 4 bases respectively, with 13 bases between them. The CDR3 coding sequence is TGTGCCAGCAGTCTCACCTTAGATGCAGATACGCAGTATTTT. Protein: CASSLTLDADTQYF.

The chain employs TRBV3-1 (or the pseudogene TRBV3-2) and TRBJ2-3; D possibly corresponds to TRBD2 (5 bases). Germline CDR1 is LGHDT and CDR2 is YNNKEL (reference sequence). V was trimmed by 1 base and J by 10 bases, leaving 12 bases between them. The CDR3 is 13 residues long. Written as DNA, the CDR3 is TGTGCCAGCAGCCAAGTCGAGGGTACTGCGCAGTATTTT. Encoded protein: CASSQVEGTAQYF.

The rearrangement joins TRBV27 to TRBJ1-4, with 7 bases lining up with TRBD1. V was clipped by 0 bases and J by 2 bases; unmatched bases: 0. CDR1 is MNHEY and CDR2 is SMNVEV in the germline V gene (reference sequence). The CDR3 length is 15 residues. The CDR3 spells CASSLSGQTNEKLFF. The CDR3 DNA is TGTGCCAGCAGTTTATCGGGACAGACTAATGAAAAACTGTTTTTT.

The chain is built from TRBV4-3 and TRBJ2-5; 7 bases line up with TRBD1. This CDR3 region has 14 residues. Germline loops: CDR1 LGHNA, CDR2 YSLEER. V was pared by 3 bases and J by 2 bases, with 3 bases of the junction left unmatched. This CDR3 is CASSQGTAQETQYF. The CDR3 DNA is TGCGCCAGCAGCCAGGGGACAGCACAAGAGACCCAGTACTTC.

The count of this clone is one. The chain links TRBV12-2 to TRBJ2-1; TRBD2, the D gene given by the table, was not confirmed from the DNA. TRBV12-2 corresponds to a pseudogene. The CDR3 extends over 17 amino acids. The CDR3 loop reads CASRLGTSGISYNEQFF. The CDR3 DNA reads TGTGCAAGTCGCTTAGGGACCAGCGGGATCTCCTACAATGAGCAGTTCTTC.

This sequence joins TRBV6-5 and TRBJ2-2, with TRBD1 identical over 7 bases. The CDR3 has 15 amino acids. J gave up 4 bases and V 4 bases, and 6 bases lay outside the gene matches. The germline V gene encodes CDR1 MNHEY and CDR2 SVGAGI. Here the CDR3 DNA reads TGTGCCAGCAGTTTCGGGACAGAGGGCACCGGGGAGCTGTTTTTT. This gives the protein CASSFGTEGTGELFF.

The chain carries TRBV5-8 and TRBJ2-2; D ambiguous. Germline V CDR1 and CDR2: SGHTS, YDEGEE. Trimming cost V 0 bases and J 1 base, with 7 bases left between them. The CDR3 is 15 amino acids. This chain's CDR3 is CASSLVVKNTGELFF. CDR3 sequence (DNA): TGTGCCAGCAGCTTGGTGGTCAAGAACACCGGGGAGCTGTTTTTT.

V is TRBV27 and J is TRBJ1-1; TRBD1 aligns across 8 bases. CDR1 and CDR2 (germline): MNHEY, SMNVEV (reference sequence). V lost 0 bases to trimming and J lost 5 bases; unmatched junction nucleotides: 2. The CDR3 consists of 14 residues. CDR3 coding DNA: TGTGCCAGCAGTTTATCTGACAGGGGAACTGAAGCTTTCTTT. This gives the protein CASSLSDRGTEAFF.

The chain joins TRBV6-2 or TRBV6-3 to TRBJ2-7; TRBD2 agrees at 8 bases. CDR3 size: 17 residues. Germline V gene sequence: CDR1 MNHEY, CDR2 SVGEGT. V shed 6 bases and J 4 bases; nucleotides not matched to a gene: 17. The DNA for the CDR3 is TGTGCCAGCAGCCTTCCAGTCAGCGGGAGCGTTCGGTACGAGCAGTACTTC. It translates to CASSLPVSGSVRYEQYF.

This clone has at least ten counts. The rearrangement uses TRBV5-6 and TRBJ1-4, with TRBD1 matching 7 bases. The trim removed 3 bases at V and 7 bases at J, leaving 6 bases unmatched. Germline V gene lookup returns CDR1 SGHDT and CDR2 YYEEEE. The CDR3 has 14 residues. The CDR3 loop is CASSYYRGGEKLFF. CDR3 coding DNA: TGTGCCAGCAGCTACTACAGGGGCGGTGAAAAACTGTTTTTT.

The rearrangement uses TRBV4-1 and TRBJ1-1; perhaps TRBD1 as D (6 bases). Looked up from germline, CDR1 is MGHRA and CDR2 is YSYEKL. This CDR3 has 15 amino acids. The V and J ends lost 1 base and 0 bases respectively, with 9 bases between them. The DNA of the CDR3 is TGCGCCAGCAGCCAAGTTGGGGGGCTGAACACTGAAGCTTTCTTT. Amino acids: CASSQVGGLNTEAFF.

DNA for the CDR3: TGTGCCAGCAGCTTGGGCCAGGGGGAAGGTCAGCCCCAGCATTTT. Translation gives CASSLGQGEGQPQHF. The V call is TRBV5-4, the J call TRBJ1-5; 7 bases map to TRBD1. Germline V gene lookup returns CDR1 SGHNT and CDR2 YYREEE (reference sequence). J gave up 6 bases and V 0 bases, and 6 bases lay outside the gene matches. This CDR3 is 15 amino acids long.

The V and J genes are TRBV30 and TRBJ2-7; 7 positions match TRBD2. This CDR3 has 17 amino acids. Germline CDR1 GTSNPN, CDR2 SVGIG (reference sequence). V lost 2 bases to trimming and J lost 5 bases; unmatched junction nucleotides: 18. CDR3 sequence reads: CAWSSLGEGLGNHEQYF. DNA for the CDR3: TGTGCCTGGAGTTCCCTGGGGGAGGGCTTGGGGAACCACGAGCAGTACTTC.

The rearrangement joins TRBV5-4 to TRBJ1-4, with TRBD1 matching over 7 bases. In germline, CDR1 is SGHNT, CDR2 YYREEE (reference sequence). V shed 2 bases, J shed 8 bases, and the junction held 9 bases outside the gene matches. This CDR3 has 15 residues. CDR3 nucleotide sequence: TGTGCCAGCAGCTTAAGGGGGCGGACAGAAGAAAAACTGTTTTTT. The encoded protein is CASSLRGRTEEKLFF.

The chain carries TRBV7-8 and TRBJ2-7; a possible D gene is TRBD2 (5 bases). V shed 4 bases and J shed 2 bases, with 18 bases lying between them. The CDR3 has 16 residues. Germline CDR1 is SGHVS and CDR2 is FQNEAQ. The CDR3 bases are TGTGCCAGCAGCTCCCAGGATCCCGGGGTCCCCTACGAGCAGTACTTC. It specifies CASSSQDPGVPYEQYF. The variable domain in full, completed from reference TRBV7-8 and TRBJ2-7, reads GAGVSQSPRYKVAKRGQDVALRCDPISGHVSLFWYQQALGQGPEFLTYFQNEAQLDKSGLPSDRFFAERPEGSVSTLKIQRTQQEDSAVYLCASSSQDPGVPYEQYFGPGTRLTVT.

The chain has TRBV11-2 and TRBJ2-1; TRBD2 matches at 14 bases. This CDR3 has 17 amino acids. The V gene's germline CDR1 is SGHAT and CDR2 FQNNGV. Trimming at V came to 1 base and at J to 4 bases, leaving 3 bases not matched to a gene. The CDR3 sequence: CASSLAGLAGVYNEQFF. For the CDR3, the DNA is TGTGCCAGCAGCTTAGCGGGACTAGCGGGGGTATACAATGAGCAGTTCTTC.